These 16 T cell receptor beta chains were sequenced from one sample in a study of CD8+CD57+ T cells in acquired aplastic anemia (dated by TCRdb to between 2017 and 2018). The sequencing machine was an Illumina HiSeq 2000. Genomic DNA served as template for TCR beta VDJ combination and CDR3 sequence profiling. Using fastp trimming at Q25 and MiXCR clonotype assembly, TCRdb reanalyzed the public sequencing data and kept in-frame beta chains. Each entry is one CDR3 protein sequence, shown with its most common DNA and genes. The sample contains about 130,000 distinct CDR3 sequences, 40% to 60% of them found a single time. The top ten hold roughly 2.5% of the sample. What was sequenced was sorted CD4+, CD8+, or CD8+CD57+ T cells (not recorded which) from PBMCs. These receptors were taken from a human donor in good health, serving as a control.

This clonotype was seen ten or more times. CDR3 sequence (DNA): TGTGCCAGCAGTTTAGGCGGGGGCGGGCGAGAGACCCAGTACTTC. Translating gives CASSLGGGGRETQYF. The chain has TRBV27 and TRBJ2-5, with TRBD2 as a possible D gene (7 bases). Germline CDR1 reads MNHEY; CDR2 reads SMNVEV (reference sequence). This CDR3 spans 15 amino acids. The V end lost 2 bases, the J end lost 4 bases, and 14 bases lay between the germline ends.

The CDR3 nucleotides read TGCAGCGTTACGACAGGGATGGGCAATCAGCCCCAGCATTTT. Translation gives CSVTTGMGNQPQHF. The chain employs TRBV29-1 and TRBJ1-5; 7 bases agree with TRBD1. The germline V gene encodes CDR1 SQVTM and CDR2 ANQGSEA. V was pared by 5 bases and J by 2 bases, with 6 bases of the junction left unmatched. CDR3 length: 14 amino acids.

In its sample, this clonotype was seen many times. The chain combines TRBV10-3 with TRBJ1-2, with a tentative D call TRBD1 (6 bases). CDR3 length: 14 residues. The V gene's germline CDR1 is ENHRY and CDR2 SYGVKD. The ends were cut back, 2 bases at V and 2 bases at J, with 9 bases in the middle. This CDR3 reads CAISEPDRNYGYTF. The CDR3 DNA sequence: TGTGCCATCAGTGAGCCCGACAGGAACTATGGCTACACCTTC.

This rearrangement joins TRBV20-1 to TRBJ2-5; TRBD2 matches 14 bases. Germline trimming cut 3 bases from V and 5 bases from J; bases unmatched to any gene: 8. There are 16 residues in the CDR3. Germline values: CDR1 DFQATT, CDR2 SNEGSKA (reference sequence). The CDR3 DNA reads TGCAGTGCTAGGATGACTAGCGGGGGGGCAGGGGAGACCCAGTACTTC. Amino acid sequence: CSARMTSGGAGETQYF.

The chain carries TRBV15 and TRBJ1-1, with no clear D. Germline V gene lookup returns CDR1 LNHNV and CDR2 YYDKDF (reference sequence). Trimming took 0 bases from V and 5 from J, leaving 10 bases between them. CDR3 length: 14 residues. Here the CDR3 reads CATSRDRAATEAFF. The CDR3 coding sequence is TGTGCCACCAGCAGAGATAGGGCAGCTACTGAAGCTTTCTTT.

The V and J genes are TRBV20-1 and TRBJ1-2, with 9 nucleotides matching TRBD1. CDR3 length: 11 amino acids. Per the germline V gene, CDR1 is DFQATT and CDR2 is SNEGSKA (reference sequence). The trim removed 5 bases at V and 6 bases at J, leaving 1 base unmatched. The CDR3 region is CSAWDRDGYTF. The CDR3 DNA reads TGCAGTGCTTGGGACAGGGATGGCTACACCTTC.

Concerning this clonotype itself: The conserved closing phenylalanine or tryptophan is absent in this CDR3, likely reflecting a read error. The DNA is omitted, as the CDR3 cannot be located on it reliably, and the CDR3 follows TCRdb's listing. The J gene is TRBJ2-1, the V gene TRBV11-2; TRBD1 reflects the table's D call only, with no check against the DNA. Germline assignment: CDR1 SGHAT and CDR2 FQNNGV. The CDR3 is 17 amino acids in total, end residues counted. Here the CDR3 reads CASSHATGAGSYNEQSL.

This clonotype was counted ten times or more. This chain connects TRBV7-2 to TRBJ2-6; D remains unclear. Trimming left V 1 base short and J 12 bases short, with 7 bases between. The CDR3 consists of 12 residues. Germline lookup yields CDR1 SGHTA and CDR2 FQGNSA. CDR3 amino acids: CASSLDVGVLTF. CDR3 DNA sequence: TGTGCCAGCAGCTTAGACGTAGGCGTCCTGACTTTC. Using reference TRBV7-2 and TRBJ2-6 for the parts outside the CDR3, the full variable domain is GAGVSQSPSNKVTEKGKDVELRCDPISGHTALYWYRQSLGQGLEFLIYFQGNSAPDKSGLPSDRFSAERTGGSVSTLTIQRTQQEDSAVYLCASSLDVGVLTFGAGSRLTVL.

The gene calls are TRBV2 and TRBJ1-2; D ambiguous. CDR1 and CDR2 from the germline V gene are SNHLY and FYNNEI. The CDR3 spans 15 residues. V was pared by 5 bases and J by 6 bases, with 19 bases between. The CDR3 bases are TGTGCCAGCAGTTCCCAAGCAAGCCCGTCCGATGGCTACACCTTC. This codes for CASSSQASPSDGYTF.

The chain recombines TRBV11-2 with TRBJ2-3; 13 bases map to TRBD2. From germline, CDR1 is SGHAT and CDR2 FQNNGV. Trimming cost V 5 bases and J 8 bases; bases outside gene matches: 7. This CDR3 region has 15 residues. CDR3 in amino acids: CASSLGTSGKATQYF. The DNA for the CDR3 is TGTGCCAGCAGCCTGGGGACTAGCGGGAAGGCTACGCAGTATTTT.

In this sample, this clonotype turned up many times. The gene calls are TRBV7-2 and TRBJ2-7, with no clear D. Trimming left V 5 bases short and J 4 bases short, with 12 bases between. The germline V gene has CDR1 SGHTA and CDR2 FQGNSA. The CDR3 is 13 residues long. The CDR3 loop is CASSVSYSYEQYF. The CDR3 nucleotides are TGTGCCAGCAGCGTCTCATACAGTTACGAGCAGTACTTC.

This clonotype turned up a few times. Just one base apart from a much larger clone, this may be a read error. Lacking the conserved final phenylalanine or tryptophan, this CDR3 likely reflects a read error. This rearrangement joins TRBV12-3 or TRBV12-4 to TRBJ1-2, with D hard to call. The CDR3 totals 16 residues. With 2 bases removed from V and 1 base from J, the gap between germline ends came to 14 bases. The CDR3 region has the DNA TGTGCCAGCAGTTTATGGGAGGGTCCCTATAACTATGGCTACACCTCC. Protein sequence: CASSLWEGPYNYGYTS.

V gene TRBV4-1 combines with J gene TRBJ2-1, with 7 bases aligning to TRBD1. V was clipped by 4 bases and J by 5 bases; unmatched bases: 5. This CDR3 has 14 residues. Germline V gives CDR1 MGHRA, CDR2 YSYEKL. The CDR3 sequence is CASSLSGTDNEQFF. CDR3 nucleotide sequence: TGCGCCAGCAGCCTCTCCGGGACAGACAATGAGCAGTTCTTC.

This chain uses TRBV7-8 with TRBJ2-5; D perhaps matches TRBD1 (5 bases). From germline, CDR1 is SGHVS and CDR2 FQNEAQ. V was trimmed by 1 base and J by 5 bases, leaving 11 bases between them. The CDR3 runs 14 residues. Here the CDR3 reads CASSLERGTETQYF. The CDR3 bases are TGTGCCAGCAGCTTAGAAAGGGGAACGGAGACCCAGTACTTC.

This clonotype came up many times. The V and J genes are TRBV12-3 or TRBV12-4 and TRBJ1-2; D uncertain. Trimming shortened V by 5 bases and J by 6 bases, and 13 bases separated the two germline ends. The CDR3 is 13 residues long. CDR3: CASSPTFRDGYTF. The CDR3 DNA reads TGTGCCAGCAGTCCCACCTTTCGGGATGGCTACACCTTC.

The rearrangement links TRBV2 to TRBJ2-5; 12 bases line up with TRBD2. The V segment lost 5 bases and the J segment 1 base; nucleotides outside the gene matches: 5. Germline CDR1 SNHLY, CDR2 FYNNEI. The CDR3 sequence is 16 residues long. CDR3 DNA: TGTGCCAGCAGTCAGACTAGCGGGGGTCTCCAAGAGACCCAGTACTTC. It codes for CASSQTSGGLQETQYF.